One and the same sample provided the 16 T cell receptor beta chains below, sequenced in a study of cytomegalovirus exposure and HLA in healthy donors. This PCR relied on a set of 60 Vbeta primers and 13 Jbeta primers. Clones were read by immunoSEQ multiplex PCR, and TCRdb kept only the in-frame ones, dropping some. The sample gives around 130,000 clones, more than 8% of which show up once; 4.5% to 6% is in the top ten. Sequenced: PBMCs. The receptors derive from a man aged 35-49 years in good health and CMV-seronegative.

This chain joins TRBV5-1 and TRBJ2-5, with 8 bases identical to TRBD2. The CDR3 is 16 amino acids. Germline lookup yields CDR1 SGHRS and CDR2 YFSETQ. J was trimmed by 0 bases and V by 5 bases; bases with no gene match: 9. The CDR3 DNA reads TGCGCCAGCAGGGAGAGTAGCGGGGACTACCAAGAGACCCAGTACTTC. It encodes CASRESSGDYQETQYF.

A few counts support this clone. The rearrangement links TRBV7-9 to TRBJ2-2; D may be TRBD2 (7 bases). The germline gives CDR1 SEHNR, CDR2 FQNEAQ (reference sequence). The V end was cut by 5 bases, the J end by 4 bases, with 14 bases between. The CDR3 runs 15 residues. The CDR3 reads CASSAGASLTGELFF. CDR3 coding DNA: TGTGCCAGCAGCGCGGGGGCTTCCCTCACCGGGGAGCTGTTTTTT.

The rearrangement uses TRBV6-5 and TRBJ1-6, with 8 bases fitting TRBD1. The CDR3 has 14 amino acids. V shed 6 bases and J 10 bases; nucleotides not matched to a gene: 8. Germline CDR1 is MNHEY and CDR2 is SVGAGI. CDR3 sequence: CASSLRTGSSPLHF. For the CDR3, the DNA is TGTGCCAGCAGCTTGAGGACAGGGAGCTCACCCCTCCACTTT.

The chain links TRBV6-5 to TRBJ2-3; no firm D call. Trimming left V 6 bases short and J 3 bases short, with 10 bases between. CDR3 length: 13 amino acids. From germline, CDR1 is MNHEY and CDR2 SVGAGI. CDR3 loop: CASRTRRTDTQYF. CDR3 nucleotide sequence: TGTGCCAGCAGAACTCGTCGAACAGATACGCAGTATTTT.

This clone has just a few counts. For the CDR3, the DNA is TGTGCCAGCACCCAGGGACACACCGCTTACGAGCAGTACTTC. Its protein product is CASTQGHTAYEQYF. This chain uses TRBV2 with TRBJ2-7; D possibly corresponds to TRBD1 (6 bases). Germline V gene sequence: CDR1 SNHLY, CDR2 FYNNEI. V was pared by 7 bases and J by 4 bases, with 17 bases between. The CDR3 is 14 residues long.

The J gene is TRBJ1-1, the V gene TRBV7-9; TRBD1 aligns across 8 bases. CDR3 length: 13 residues. Germline assignment: CDR1 SEHNR and CDR2 FQNEAQ (reference sequence). Losses at the gene ends were 3 bases for V and 6 bases for J; bases not matched to a gene: 3. CDR3 amino acids: CASSFRQGSEAFF. The DNA for the CDR3 is TGTGCCAGCAGCTTTCGACAGGGGTCTGAAGCTTTCTTT.

This rearrangement joins TRBV4-3 to TRBJ2-7, with TRBD1 identical over 9 bases. After removal of 3 bases from V and 6 bases from J, the junction contained 6 bases not matched to a gene. Germline CDR1 is LGHNA and CDR2 is YSLEER. The CDR3 is 14 residues long. Here the CDR3 reads CASSQRTGVFEQYF. CDR3 in DNA: TGCGCCAGCAGCCAGCGGACAGGGGTCTTCGAGCAGTACTTC.

The V call is TRBV6-1, the J call TRBJ1-1; the D gene is possibly TRBD1 (6 bases). This CDR3 has 13 amino acids. The V gene's germline CDR1 is MNHNS and CDR2 SASEGT. V was pared by 3 bases and J by 9 bases, with 14 bases between. The CDR3 region has the DNA TGTGCCAGCAGTGACACTGGACAGACTAAAGCTTTCTTT. This sequence encodes CASSDTGQTKAFF.

This clone qualifies as medium-sized. The genes are TRBV6-5 and TRBJ1-1, with 9 bases that match TRBD1. Germline V CDR1 and CDR2: MNHEY, SVGAGI. This CDR3 has 14 amino acids. V lost 5 bases, J lost 10 bases, and 11 bases stayed unmatched. The CDR3 DNA follows: TGTGCCAGCAGTAAACAACAGGGGGCAAGAGGAGCTTTCTTT. It is translated as CASSKQQGARGAFF.

V gene TRBV19 combines with J gene TRBJ1-6, with a possible D match to TRBD1 (6 bases). CDR3 length: 15 amino acids. V lost 4 bases and J 7 bases, leaving 14 bases between the germline ends. Germline CDR1 is LNHDA and CDR2 is SQIVND (reference sequence). CDR3 sequence: CASSKMRTENSPLHF. CDR3 coding DNA: TGTGCCAGTAGTAAAATGCGGACAGAGAATTCACCCCTCCACTTT.

This clone was seen more than once but under ten times. The chain joins TRBV27 to TRBJ1-6; D gene ambiguous. Trimming left V 8 bases short and J 7 bases short, with 9 bases between. Germline assignment: CDR1 MNHEY and CDR2 SMNVEV (reference sequence). The CDR3 is 12 residues long. Written as DNA, the CDR3 is TGTGCCAGCTCCCGTCCGAATTCACCCCTCCACTTT. It encodes CASSRPNSPLHF.

This clone was observed a few times. The genes are TRBV7-9 and TRBJ1-5, with 8 bases aligning to TRBD1. The J segment lost 5 bases and the V segment lost 2 bases, leaving 8 bases of the junction unmatched. The CDR3 loop spans 16 amino acids. Per the germline V gene, CDR1 is SEHNR and CDR2 is FQNEAQ (reference sequence). The CDR3 region is CASSLTDRGEDQPQHF. CDR3 bases: TGTGCCAGCAGCTTAACAGACAGGGGCGAGGATCAGCCCCAGCATTTT.

This sequence joins TRBV18 and TRBJ1-4; 11 nucleotides match TRBD1. J was trimmed by 7 bases and V by 6 bases; bases with no gene match: 4. The length of the CDR3 is 14 residues. Germline CDR1 reads KGHSH; CDR2 reads LQKENI. CDR3 bases: TGTGCCAGCTCCCAGGGACAGGGGGGTGAAAAACTGTTTTTT. This encodes CASSQGQGGEKLFF.

To note about this clone: A junction boundary mismatches the germline segment, possibly from a read error. As DNA, the CDR3 is TGTGCCGCATCTCGTCTAGCGGAAGAGAACCAGTACTTC. Encoded protein: CAASRLAEENQYF. V and J are TRBV5-4 and TRBJ2-5; 7 bases agree with TRBD2. The CDR3 runs to 13 residues. Germline V lookup: CDR1 SGHNT, CDR2 YYREEE (reference sequence).

The chain couples TRBV7-2 to TRBJ2-1; 15 positions match TRBD2. The V and J ends lost 6 bases and 7 bases, in that order; junction bases with no gene match: 4. The germline V gene encodes CDR1 SGHTA and CDR2 FQGNSA. The CDR3 is 15 residues long. CDR3 in amino acids: CASSWTSGGGNEQFF. As DNA, the CDR3 is TGTGCCAGCAGTTGGACTAGCGGGGGGGGTAATGAGCAGTTCTTC.

This clone was counted between two and nine times. The CDR3 reads CASSFGGAGEQFF. The DNA of the CDR3 is TGTGCCAGCAGTTTTGGGGGGGCTGGTGAGCAGTTCTTC. The chain recombines TRBV27 with TRBJ2-1; D is perhaps TRBD2 (7 bases). CDR1 is MNHEY and CDR2 is SMNVEV in the germline V gene (reference sequence). The CDR3 extends over 13 amino acids. Trimming cost V 3 bases and J 9 bases, with 12 bases left between them.